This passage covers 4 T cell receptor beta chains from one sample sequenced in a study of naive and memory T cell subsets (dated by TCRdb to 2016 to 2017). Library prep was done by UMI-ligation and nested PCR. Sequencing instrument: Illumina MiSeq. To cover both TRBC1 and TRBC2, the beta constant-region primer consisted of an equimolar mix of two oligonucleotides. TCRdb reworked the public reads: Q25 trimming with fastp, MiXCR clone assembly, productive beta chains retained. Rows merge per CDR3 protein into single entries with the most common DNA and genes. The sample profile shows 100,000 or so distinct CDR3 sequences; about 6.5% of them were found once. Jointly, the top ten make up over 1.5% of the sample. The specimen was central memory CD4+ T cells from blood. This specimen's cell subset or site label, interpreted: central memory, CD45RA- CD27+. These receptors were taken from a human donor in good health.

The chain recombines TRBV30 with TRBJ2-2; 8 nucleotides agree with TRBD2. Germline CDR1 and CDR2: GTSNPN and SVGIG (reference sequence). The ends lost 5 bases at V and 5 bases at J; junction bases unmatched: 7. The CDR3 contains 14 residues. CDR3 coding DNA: TGTGCCTGGGAGCGGGAGTCAAGAACCGGGGAGCTGTTTTTT. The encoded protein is CAWERESRTGELFF.

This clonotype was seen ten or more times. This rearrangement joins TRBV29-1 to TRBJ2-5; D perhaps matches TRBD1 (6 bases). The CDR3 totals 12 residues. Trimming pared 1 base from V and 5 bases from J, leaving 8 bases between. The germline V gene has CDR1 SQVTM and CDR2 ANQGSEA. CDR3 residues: CSVEGQVETQYF. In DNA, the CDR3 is TGCAGCGTTGAAGGACAGGTTGAGACCCAGTACTTC.

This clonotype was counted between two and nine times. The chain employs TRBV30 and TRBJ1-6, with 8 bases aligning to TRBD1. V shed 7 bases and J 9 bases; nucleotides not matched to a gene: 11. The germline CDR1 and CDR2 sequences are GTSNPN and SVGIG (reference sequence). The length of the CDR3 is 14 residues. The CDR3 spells CASARQGMFSPLHF. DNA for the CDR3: TGTGCCTCCGCCCGACAGGGGATGTTTTCACCCCTCCACTTT.

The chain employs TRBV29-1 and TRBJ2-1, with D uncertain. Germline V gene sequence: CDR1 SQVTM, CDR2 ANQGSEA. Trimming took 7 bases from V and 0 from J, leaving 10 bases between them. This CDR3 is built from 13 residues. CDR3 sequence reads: CSGLRGSYNEQFF. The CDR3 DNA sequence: TGCAGCGGTCTCCGCGGCTCCTACAATGAGCAGTTCTTC.